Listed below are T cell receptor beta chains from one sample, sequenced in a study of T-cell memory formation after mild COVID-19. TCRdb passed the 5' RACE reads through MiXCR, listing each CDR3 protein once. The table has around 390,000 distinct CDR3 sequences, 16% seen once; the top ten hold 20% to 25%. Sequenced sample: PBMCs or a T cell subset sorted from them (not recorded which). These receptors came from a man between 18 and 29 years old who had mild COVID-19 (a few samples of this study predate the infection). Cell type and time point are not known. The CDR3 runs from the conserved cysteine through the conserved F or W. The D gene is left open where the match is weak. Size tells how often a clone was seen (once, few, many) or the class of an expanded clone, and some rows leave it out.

cdr3_nt: TGCGCCAGCAGCTTGGATGGGTTGGGCACTGAAGCTTTCTTT
cdr3_aa: CASSLDGLGTEAFF
d_call: .
j_call: TRBJ1-1
clone_size: few
v_call: TRBV5-1

cdr3_nt: TGCAGCGTTAAAGTGGGGATGAACACTGAAGCTTTCTTT
cdr3_aa: CSVKVGMNTEAFF
d_call: .
j_call: TRBJ1-1
clone_size: .
v_call: TRBV29-1

cdr3_nt: TGTGCCAGCAGCACCCCATGGGGTAAGGGGGCAACTAATGAAAAACTGTTTTTT
cdr3_aa: CASSTPWGKGATNEKLFF
d_call: .
j_call: TRBJ1-4
clone_size: .
v_call: TRBV7-9

cdr3_nt: TGCGCCAGCAGCCCGGGACAGAACTACAATGAGCAGTTCTTC
cdr3_aa: CASSPGQNYNEQFF
d_call: TRBD1
j_call: TRBJ2-1
clone_size: few
v_call: TRBV5-1

cdr3_nt: TGTGCCATCAGTCAACCAGGGAGTGAGTCACCCCTCCACTTT
cdr3_aa: CAISQPGSESPLHF
d_call: .
j_call: TRBJ1-6
clone_size: .
v_call: TRBV10-3

cdr3_nt: TGTGCCAGCAGCTTTGGGGGAGATGGCTACACCTTC
cdr3_aa: CASSFGGDGYTF
d_call: .
j_call: TRBJ1-2
clone_size: .
v_call: TRBV7-2

cdr3_nt: TGTGCCAGCAGCTTAGTAGCGGAGTCTGGAAACACCATATATTTT
cdr3_aa: CASSLVAESGNTIYF
d_call: .
j_call: TRBJ1-3
clone_size: few
v_call: TRBV7-2

cdr3_nt: TGTGCCAGCAGCGTAAGCGGGTCCCCCCCAGATACGCAGTATTTT
cdr3_aa: CASSVSGSPPDTQYF
d_call: .
j_call: TRBJ2-3
clone_size: few
v_call: TRBV9

cdr3_nt: TGTGCCAGCAGCTTAGCAGGGGCTGATGGAAGACCCCTCCACTTT
cdr3_aa: CASSLAGADGRPLHF
d_call: .
j_call: TRBJ1-6
clone_size: once
v_call: TRBV7-9

cdr3_nt: TGTGCCAGTAGTATCTACTCAACTAGCACAGATACGCAGTATTTT
cdr3_aa: CASSIYSTSTDTQYF
d_call: .
j_call: TRBJ2-3
clone_size: .
v_call: TRBV19

cdr3_nt: TGTGCCAGCAGCCAAGGCGGGGCCCCCACGGATACGCAGTATTTT
cdr3_aa: CASSQGGAPTDTQYF
d_call: .
j_call: TRBJ2-3
clone_size: .
v_call: TRBV3-1

cdr3_nt: TGCGCCAGCAGCCAAGAGCTCGGACTAGCGGGGACCCTGGATCAGTATTTT
cdr3_aa: CASSQELGLAGTLDQYF
d_call: TRBD2
j_call: TRBJ2-3
clone_size: .
v_call: TRBV4-3

cdr3_nt: TGCAGTGCTAGGGTAGACAGGGGCCGGAGCTATGGCTACACCTTC
cdr3_aa: CSARVDRGRSYGYTF
d_call: TRBD1
j_call: TRBJ1-2
clone_size: .
v_call: TRBV20-1

cdr3_nt: TGTGCCAGCTCACCATACGGGGATTCACCCCTCCACTTT
cdr3_aa: CASSPYGDSPLHF
d_call: .
j_call: TRBJ1-6
clone_size: few
v_call: TRBV18

cdr3_nt: TGTGCCAGCACCGGGGGGCTGGGGAACACTGAAGCTTTCTTT
cdr3_aa: CASTGGLGNTEAFF
d_call: .
j_call: TRBJ1-1
clone_size: .
v_call: TRBV7-2

cdr3_nt: TGTGCCAGCAGCGTACTTGTAGCTAGCACAGATACGCAGTATTTT
cdr3_aa: CASSVLVASTDTQYF
d_call: .
j_call: TRBJ2-3
clone_size: .
v_call: TRBV9

cdr3_nt: TGTGCCATCAGTGAGTCGTTAGTCGAGGAGACTGAAGCTTTCTTT
cdr3_aa: CAISESLVEETEAFF
d_call: .
j_call: TRBJ1-1
clone_size: few
v_call: TRBV10-3

cdr3_nt: TGTGCCAGCTCACCCATTCAAGAAGATACGCAGTATTTT
cdr3_aa: CASSPIQEDTQYF
d_call: .
j_call: TRBJ2-3
clone_size: .
v_call: TRBV18

cdr3_nt: TGCGCCAGCAGCTTGGGCACAGGCCGCTACGAGCAGTACTTC
cdr3_aa: CASSLGTGRYEQYF
d_call: .
j_call: TRBJ2-7
clone_size: .
v_call: TRBV5-1

cdr3_nt: TGCGCCAGCAGCTTGTTCAAGAACACCGGGGAGCTGTTTTTT
cdr3_aa: CASSLFKNTGELFF
d_call: .
j_call: TRBJ2-2
clone_size: few
v_call: TRBV5-1

cdr3_nt: TGTGCCAGCAGCATCTTTACTAGAGAGACCCAGTACTTC
cdr3_aa: CASSIFTRETQYF
d_call: .
j_call: TRBJ2-5
clone_size: .
v_call: TRBV7-2

cdr3_nt: TGTGCCACCAGTGAAGGACACAAGAACACTGAAGCTTTCTTT
cdr3_aa: CATSEGHKNTEAFF
d_call: .
j_call: TRBJ1-1
clone_size: few
v_call: TRBV24-1

cdr3_nt: TGTGCCAGCAGTTTACTAGCGGGGGGGCCCTATGAGCAGTTCTTC
cdr3_aa: CASSLLAGGPYEQFF
d_call: TRBD2
j_call: TRBJ2-1
clone_size: .
v_call: TRBV12-3/TRBV12-4

cdr3_nt: TGTGCCAGCAGTGAAGTGTTTGGGACTAGCGGGGGGCAAGAGACCCAGTACTTC
cdr3_aa: CASSEVFGTSGGQETQYF
d_call: TRBD2
j_call: TRBJ2-5
clone_size: .
v_call: TRBV6-1

cdr3_nt: TGTGCCAGCAGCTTCCCCTCGGGGCCTATTAATGAAAAACTGTTTTTT
cdr3_aa: CASSFPSGPINEKLFF
d_call: .
j_call: TRBJ1-4
clone_size: few
v_call: TRBV7-2

cdr3_nt: TGTGCCAGCAGTTCCCACATCACCGGGGAGCTGTTTTTT
cdr3_aa: CASSSHITGELFF
d_call: .
j_call: TRBJ2-2
clone_size: many
v_call: TRBV6-6

cdr3_nt: TGTGCCAGCAGACGGGACCGCAACACCGGGGAGCTGTTTTTT
cdr3_aa: CASRRDRNTGELFF
d_call: .
j_call: TRBJ2-2
clone_size: few
v_call: TRBV7-3

cdr3_nt: TGTGCCAGCAGTCCACTAGCGGGGTCTCGGCAGTTCTTC
cdr3_aa: CASSPLAGSRQFF
d_call: TRBD2
j_call: TRBJ2-1
clone_size: .
v_call: TRBV27

cdr3_nt: TGTGCCAGCACCCAACCCGGGGGTACAGATACGCAGTATTTT
cdr3_aa: CASTQPGGTDTQYF
d_call: .
j_call: TRBJ2-3
clone_size: few
v_call: TRBV12-3/TRBV12-4

cdr3_nt: TGTGCCAGCAGTTACAGGGGCGAGCAGTACTTC
cdr3_aa: CASSYRGEQYF
d_call: TRBD1
j_call: TRBJ2-7
clone_size: .
v_call: TRBV12-3/TRBV12-4

cdr3_nt: TGTGCCAGCAGCTTAAGTGGCGGGGGCTCCGGTGAGCAGTTCTTC
cdr3_aa: CASSLSGGGSGEQFF
d_call: .
j_call: TRBJ2-1
clone_size: few
v_call: TRBV7-3